This T cell receptor beta chain was profiled in a study of blood T cell repertoires in COVID-19. Study details: Samples of COVID-19 (acute and convalescent) were obtained from the United States, Italy and Spain. The analysed material was cDNA or gDNA that came from T cells, B-cell-depleted T cells, or PBMCs.

This clone has only a few counts. As processed by the authors: Reference gene primer amplification gave estimated nucleated cell counts. The protocol was immunoSEQ multiplex PCR, while the TCRdb copy is restricted to in-frame clones and leaves out a portion. V and J calls and clone size are as listed in that table; D and trimming were resolved from the DNA. The sample has 250,000 to 300,000 clones; about 85% are singletons. Germline values: CDR1 SQVTM, CDR2 ANQGSEA. Trimming took 1 base from V and 3 from J, leaving 15 bases between them. The CDR3 is made up of 15 amino acids. V is TRBV29-1 and J is TRBJ1-1; D unclear. Sequences were obtained from peripheral blood. The TCR comes from a man aged 60 to 75 with acute or convalescent COVID-19. CDR3 residues: CSVEARRYYDTEAFF. In DNA, the CDR3 is TGCAGCGTTGAAGCTAGGCGTTATTACGACACTGAAGCTTTCTTT.